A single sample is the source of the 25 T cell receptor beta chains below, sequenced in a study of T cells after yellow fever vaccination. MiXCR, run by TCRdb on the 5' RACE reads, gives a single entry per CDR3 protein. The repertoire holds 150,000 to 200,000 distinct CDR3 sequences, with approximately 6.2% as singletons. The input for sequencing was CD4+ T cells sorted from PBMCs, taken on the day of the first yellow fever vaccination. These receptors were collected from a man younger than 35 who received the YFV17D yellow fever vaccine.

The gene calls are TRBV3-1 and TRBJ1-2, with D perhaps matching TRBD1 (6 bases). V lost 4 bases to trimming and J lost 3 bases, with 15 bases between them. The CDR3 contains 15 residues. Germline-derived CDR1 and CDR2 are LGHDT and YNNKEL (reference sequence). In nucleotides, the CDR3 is TGTGCCAGCAGCCCGGTAGGGGGTAGGGACTATGGCTACACCTTC. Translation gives CASSPVGGRDYGYTF.

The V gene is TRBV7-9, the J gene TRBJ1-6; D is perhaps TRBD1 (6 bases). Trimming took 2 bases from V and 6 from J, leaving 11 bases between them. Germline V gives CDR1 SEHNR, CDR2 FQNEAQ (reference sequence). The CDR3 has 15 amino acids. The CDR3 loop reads CASSLPGVVNSPLHF. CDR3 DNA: TGTGCCAGCAGCTTACCAGGGGTAGTTAATTCACCCCTCCACTTT.

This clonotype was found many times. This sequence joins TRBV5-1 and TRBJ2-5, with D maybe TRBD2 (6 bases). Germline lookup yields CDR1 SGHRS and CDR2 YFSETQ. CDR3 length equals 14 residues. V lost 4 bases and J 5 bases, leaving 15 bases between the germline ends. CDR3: CASSAQTSTETQYF. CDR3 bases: TGCGCCAGCAGCGCCCAGACTAGTACGGAGACCCAGTACTTC.

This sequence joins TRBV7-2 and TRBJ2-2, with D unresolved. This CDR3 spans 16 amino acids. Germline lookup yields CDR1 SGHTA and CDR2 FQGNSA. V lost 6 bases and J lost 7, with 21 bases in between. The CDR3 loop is CASRPPSSVGIGELFF. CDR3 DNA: TGTGCCAGCAGGCCCCCCTCCAGCGTCGGTATCGGGGAGCTGTTTTTT.

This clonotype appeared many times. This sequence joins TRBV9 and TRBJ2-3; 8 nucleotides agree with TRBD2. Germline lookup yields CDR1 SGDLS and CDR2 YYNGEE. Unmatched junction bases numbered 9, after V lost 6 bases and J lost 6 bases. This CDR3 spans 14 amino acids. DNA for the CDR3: TGTGCCAGCAAGCCCGCAGCGGGGGCCGATACGCAGTATTTT. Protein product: CASKPAAGADTQYF.

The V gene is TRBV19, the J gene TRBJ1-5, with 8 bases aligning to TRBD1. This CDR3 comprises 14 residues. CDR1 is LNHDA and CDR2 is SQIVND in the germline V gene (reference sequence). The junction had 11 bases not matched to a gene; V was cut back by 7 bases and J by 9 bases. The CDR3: CASTDGQGWRPQHF. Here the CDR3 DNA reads TGTGCCAGTACCGACGGACAGGGTTGGCGGCCCCAGCATTTT.

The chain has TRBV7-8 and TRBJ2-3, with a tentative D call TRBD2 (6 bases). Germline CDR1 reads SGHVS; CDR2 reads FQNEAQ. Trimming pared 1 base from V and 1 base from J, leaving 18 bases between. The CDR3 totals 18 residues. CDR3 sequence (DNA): TGTGCCAGCAGCTTAGGGTTGGAACGGGGGTTCGGCACAGATACGCAGTATTTT. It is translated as CASSLGLERGFGTDTQYF. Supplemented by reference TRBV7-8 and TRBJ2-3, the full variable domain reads GAGVSQSPRYKVAKRGQDVALRCDPISGHVSLFWYQQALGQGPEFLTYFQNEAQLDKSGLPSDRFFAERPEGSVSTLKIQRTQQEDSAVYLCASSLGLERGFGTDTQYFGPGTRLTVL.

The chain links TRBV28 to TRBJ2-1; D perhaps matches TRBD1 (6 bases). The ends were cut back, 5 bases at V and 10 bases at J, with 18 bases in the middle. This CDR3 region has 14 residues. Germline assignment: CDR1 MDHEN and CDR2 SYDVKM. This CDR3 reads CASSDRYGTLEQFF. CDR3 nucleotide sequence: TGTGCCAGCAGTGACAGGTACGGGACCTTGGAGCAGTTCTTC. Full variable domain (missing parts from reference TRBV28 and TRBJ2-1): DVKVTQSSRYLVKRTGEKVFLECVQDMDHENMFWYRQDPGLGLRLIYFSYDVKMKEKGDIPEGYSVSREKKERFSLILESASTNQTSMYLCASSDRYGTLEQFFGPGTRLTVL.

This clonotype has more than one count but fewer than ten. Written as DNA, the CDR3 is TGTGCCAGCAGTTCCCTGGGACATGGATACGAGCAGTACGTC. Protein product: CASSSLGHGYEQYV. The rearrangement links TRBV6-5 to TRBJ2-7, with a possible D match to TRBD1 (6 bases). V shed 4 bases and J shed 4 bases, with 14 bases lying between them. Germline CDR1 is MNHEY and CDR2 is SVGAGI. The CDR3 spans 14 residues.

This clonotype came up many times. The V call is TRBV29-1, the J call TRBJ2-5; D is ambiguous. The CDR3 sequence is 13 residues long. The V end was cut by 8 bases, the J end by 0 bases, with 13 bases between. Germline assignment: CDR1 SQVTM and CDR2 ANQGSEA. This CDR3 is CSWADWYQETQYF. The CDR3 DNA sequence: TGCAGCTGGGCAGACTGGTACCAAGAGACCCAGTACTTC.

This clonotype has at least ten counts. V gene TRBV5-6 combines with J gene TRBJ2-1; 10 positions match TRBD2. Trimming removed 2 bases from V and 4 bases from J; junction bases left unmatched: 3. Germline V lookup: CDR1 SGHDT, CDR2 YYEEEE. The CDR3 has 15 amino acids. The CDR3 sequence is CASSFPSGGYNEQFF. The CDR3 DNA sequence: TGTGCCAGCAGCTTCCCTAGCGGGGGTTACAATGAGCAGTTCTTC.

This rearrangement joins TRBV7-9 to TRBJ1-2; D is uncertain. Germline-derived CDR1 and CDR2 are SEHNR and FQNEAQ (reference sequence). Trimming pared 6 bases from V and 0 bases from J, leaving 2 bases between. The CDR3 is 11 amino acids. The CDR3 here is CASRSNYGYTF. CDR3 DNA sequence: TGTGCCAGCAGATCTAACTATGGCTACACCTTC.

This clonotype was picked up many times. The CDR3: CASSLVTGPGAEAFF. CDR3 DNA sequence: TGTGCCAGCAGCTTAGTAACAGGGCCGGGAGCTGAAGCTTTCTTT. V usage is TRBV7-2 and J usage is TRBJ1-1; weak D call: TRBD1 (6 bases). Trimming cost V 1 base and J 6 bases, with 15 bases left between them. The CDR3 has 15 residues. CDR1 and CDR2 (germline): SGHTA, FQGNSA.

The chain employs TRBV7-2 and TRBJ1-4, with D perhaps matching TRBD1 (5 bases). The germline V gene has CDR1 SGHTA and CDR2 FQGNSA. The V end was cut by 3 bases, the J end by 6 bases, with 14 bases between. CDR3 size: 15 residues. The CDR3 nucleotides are TGTGCCAGCAGCTTCCCGTACGGGGGGGATGAAAAACTGTTTTTT. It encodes CASSFPYGGDEKLFF.

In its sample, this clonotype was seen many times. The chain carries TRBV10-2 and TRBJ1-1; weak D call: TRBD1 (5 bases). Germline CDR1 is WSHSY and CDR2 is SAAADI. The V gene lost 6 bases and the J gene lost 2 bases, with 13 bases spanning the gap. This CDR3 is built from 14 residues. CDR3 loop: CASRWTGGNTEAFF. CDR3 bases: TGCGCCAGCAGATGGACGGGGGGAAACACTGAAGCTTTCTTT.

DNA of the CDR3: TGTGCCTGGAGTGCAGGGGAAGGCTACACCTTC. Amino acids: CAWSAGEGYTF. The rearrangement joins TRBV30 to TRBJ1-2; tentative D call: TRBD1 (6 bases). CDR1 is GTSNPN and CDR2 is SVGIG in the germline V gene (reference sequence). Trimming cost V 1 base and J 8 bases, with 8 bases left between them. The CDR3 covers 11 residues.

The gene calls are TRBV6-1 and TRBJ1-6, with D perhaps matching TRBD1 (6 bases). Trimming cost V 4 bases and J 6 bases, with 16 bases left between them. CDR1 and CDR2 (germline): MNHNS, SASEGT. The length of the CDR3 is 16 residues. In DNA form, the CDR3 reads TGTGCCAGCAGTGCACCGCCTTCAGGGGTTAATTCACCCCTCCACTTT. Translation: CASSAPPSGVNSPLHF.

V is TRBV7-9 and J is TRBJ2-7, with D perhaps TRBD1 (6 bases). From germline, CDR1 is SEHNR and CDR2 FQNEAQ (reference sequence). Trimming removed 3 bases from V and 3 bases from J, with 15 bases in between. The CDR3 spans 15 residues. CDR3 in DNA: TGTGCCAGCAGCTTCGCGCGGACAGAAGGCTACGAGCAGTACTTC. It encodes CASSFARTEGYEQYF.

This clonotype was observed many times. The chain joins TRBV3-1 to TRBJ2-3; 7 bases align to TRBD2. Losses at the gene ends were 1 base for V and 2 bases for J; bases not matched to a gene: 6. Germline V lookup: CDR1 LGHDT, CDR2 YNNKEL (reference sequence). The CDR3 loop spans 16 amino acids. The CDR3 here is CASSQVGGVPTDTQYF. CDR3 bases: TGTGCCAGCAGCCAAGTGGGGGGGGTCCCCACAGATACGCAGTATTTT.

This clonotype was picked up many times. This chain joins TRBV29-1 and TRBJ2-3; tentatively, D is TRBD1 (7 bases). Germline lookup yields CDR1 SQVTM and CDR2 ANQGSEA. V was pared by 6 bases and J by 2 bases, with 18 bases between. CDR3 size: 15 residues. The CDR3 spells CSVAEGGQFTDTQYF. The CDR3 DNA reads TGCAGCGTCGCCGAGGGGGGACAGTTCACAGATACGCAGTATTTT.

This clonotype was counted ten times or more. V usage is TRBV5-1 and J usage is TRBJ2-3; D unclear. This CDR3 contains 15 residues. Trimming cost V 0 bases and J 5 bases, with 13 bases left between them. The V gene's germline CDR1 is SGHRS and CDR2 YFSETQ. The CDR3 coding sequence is TGCGCCAGCAGCTTGGAGTGGAAGGGTGGAGATACGCAGTATTTT. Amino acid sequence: CASSLEWKGGDTQYF.

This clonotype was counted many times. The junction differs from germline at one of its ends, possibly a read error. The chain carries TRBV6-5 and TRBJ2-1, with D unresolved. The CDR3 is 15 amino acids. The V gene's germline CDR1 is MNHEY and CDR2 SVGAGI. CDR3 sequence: CASNYRISYNNEQFF. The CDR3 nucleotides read TGTGCCAGCAATTACCGAATCTCCTACAACAATGAGCAGTTCTTC.

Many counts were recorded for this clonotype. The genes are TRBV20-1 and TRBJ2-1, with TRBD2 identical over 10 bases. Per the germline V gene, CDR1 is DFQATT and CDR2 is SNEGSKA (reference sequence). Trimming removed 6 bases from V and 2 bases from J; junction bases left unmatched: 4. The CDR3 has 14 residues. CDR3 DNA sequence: TGCAGTGCGAGCAGCGGGGGGGCCTACAATGAGCAGTTCTTC. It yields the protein CSASSGGAYNEQFF.

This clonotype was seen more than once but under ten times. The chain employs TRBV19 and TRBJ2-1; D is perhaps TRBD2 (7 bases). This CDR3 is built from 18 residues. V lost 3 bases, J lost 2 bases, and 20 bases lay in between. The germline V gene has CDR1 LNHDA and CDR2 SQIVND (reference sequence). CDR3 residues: CASSIALSGGGPYNEQFF. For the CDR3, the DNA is TGTGCCAGTAGTATCGCTCTTTCTGGCGGGGGCCCCTACAATGAGCAGTTCTTC.

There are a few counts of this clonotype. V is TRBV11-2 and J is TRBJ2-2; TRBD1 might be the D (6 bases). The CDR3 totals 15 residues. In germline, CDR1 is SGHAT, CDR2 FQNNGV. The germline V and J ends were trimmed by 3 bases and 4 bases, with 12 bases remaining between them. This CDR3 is CASSFGTPGTGELFF. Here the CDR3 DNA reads TGTGCCAGCAGCTTCGGGACACCGGGCACCGGGGAGCTGTTTTTT.